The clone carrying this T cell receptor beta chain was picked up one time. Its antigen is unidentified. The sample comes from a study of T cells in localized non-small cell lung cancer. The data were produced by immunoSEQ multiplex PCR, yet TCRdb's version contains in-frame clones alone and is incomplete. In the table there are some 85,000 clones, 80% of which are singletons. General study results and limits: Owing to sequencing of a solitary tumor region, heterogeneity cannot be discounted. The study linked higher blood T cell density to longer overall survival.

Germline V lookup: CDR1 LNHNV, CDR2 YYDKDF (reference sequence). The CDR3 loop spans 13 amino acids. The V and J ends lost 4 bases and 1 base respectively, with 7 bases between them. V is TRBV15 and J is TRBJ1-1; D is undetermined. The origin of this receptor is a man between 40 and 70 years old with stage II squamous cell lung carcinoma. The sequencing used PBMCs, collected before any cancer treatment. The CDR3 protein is CATSTATNTEAFF. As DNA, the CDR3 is TGTGCCACCAGCACAGCTACGAACACTGAAGCTTTCTTT.